These 26 T cell receptor beta chains came from one sample sequenced in a study of blood T cell repertoires in COVID-19. Here immunoSEQ multiplex PCR was the method, and the copy in TCRdb shows in-frame clones only, minus some. The sample contains under 200,000 clones, 88% of which appear only once. What was sequenced was PBMCs or T cells enriched from blood (not recorded which). Receptors originate from a woman aged 45-60 years who had recovered from COVID-19.

This clone occurred once. The chain joins TRBV29-1 to TRBJ1-4; D gene uncertain. There are 15 residues in the CDR3. From germline, CDR1 is SQVTM and CDR2 ANQGSEA. The V gene lost 7 bases and the J gene lost 0 bases, with 15 bases spanning the gap. The CDR3 DNA reads as TGCAGCGCCCGGATGAGGAGAGCAACTAATGAAAAACTGTTTTTT. It codes for CSARMRRATNEKLFF.

This chain uses TRBV7-2 with TRBJ1-2; unclear D gene. There are 13 residues in the CDR3. The germline V and J ends were trimmed by 3 bases and 8 bases, with 13 bases remaining between them. The germline V gene has CDR1 SGHTA and CDR2 FQGNSA. CDR3 nucleotides: TGTGCCAGCAGCTTGGTAGGCGGAGAGGGCTACACCTTC. Translated, it gives CASSLVGGEGYTF.

The gene calls are TRBV6-5 and TRBJ1-2, with 9 positions matching TRBD1. The CDR3 consists of 14 residues. Germline CDR1 and CDR2: MNHEY and SVGAGI. The V and J ends lost 5 bases and 4 bases, in that order; junction bases with no gene match: 5. Here the CDR3 reads CASSPDRGAYGYTF. The CDR3 region has the DNA TGTGCCAGCAGTCCGGACAGGGGAGCCTATGGCTACACCTTC.

The chain couples TRBV7-3 to TRBJ1-1; TRBD1 aligns across 7 bases. The CDR3 totals 14 residues. V lost 5 bases and J lost 1; bases outside the gene matches: 4. Looked up from germline, CDR1 is SGHTA and CDR2 is FQGTGA. Here the CDR3 reads CASSRGQANTEAFF. The CDR3 coding sequence is TGTGCCAGCAGCCGCGGACAGGCGAACACTGAAGCTTTCTTT.

This clone appeared once. The chain is built from TRBV4-2 and TRBJ2-7; D not resolved. The CDR3 has 13 residues. Germline V gene lookup returns CDR1 LGHNA and CDR2 YNFKEQ. Trimming removed 3 bases from V and 5 bases from J, with 11 bases in between. DNA for the CDR3: TGTGCCAGCAGCCACTCCCCGAGGAACGAGCAGTACTTC. Translated: CASSHSPRNEQYF.

The V and J genes are TRBV7-8 and TRBJ2-6; D remains ambiguous. CDR3 length: 16 amino acids. Trimming took off 2 bases at V and 4 bases at J, with 12 bases between the two ends. Looked up from germline, CDR1 is SGHVS and CDR2 is FQNEAQ. The CDR3 DNA sequence: TGTGCCAGCAGCTTAACGACTTTGGCGGGGGCCAACGTCCTGACTTTC. It translates to CASSLTTLAGANVLTF.

This chain links TRBV7-2 with TRBJ2-3, with 10 bases that match TRBD2. This CDR3 is 19 amino acids long. J gave up 3 bases and V 1 base, and 13 bases lay outside the gene matches. The germline V gene encodes CDR1 SGHTA and CDR2 FQGNSA. The CDR3 bases are TGTGCCAGCAGCTTAGGATGGGTAGCGGGGGGATTGGGAACAGATACGCAGTATTTT. This codes for CASSLGWVAGGLGTDTQYF.

This clone was observed a single time. The J gene is TRBJ1-4, the V gene TRBV5-4; D is uncertain. Trimming removed 2 bases at V and 7 bases at J, with 12 bases between. Germline V gene sequence: CDR1 SGHNT, CDR2 YYREEE (reference sequence). This CDR3 comprises 14 residues. The CDR3 sequence: CASSFRGKGEKLFF. In DNA form, the CDR3 reads TGTGCCAGCAGCTTTCGGGGAAAGGGTGAAAAACTGTTTTTT.

The rearrangement uses TRBV4-1 and TRBJ2-5, with 7 bases lining up with TRBD1. Germline trimming cut 0 bases from V and 2 bases from J; bases unmatched to any gene: 0. The CDR3 is 14 residues long. CDR1 MGHRA and CDR2 YSYEKL come from the germline V gene. DNA of the CDR3: TGCGCCAGCAGCCAAGACAGGGGGCAAGAGACCCAGTACTTC. It codes for CASSQDRGQETQYF.

This sequence joins TRBV6-5 and TRBJ2-7, with D perhaps matching TRBD1 (7 bases). Germline values: CDR1 MNHEY, CDR2 SVGAGI. The CDR3 is made up of 15 amino acids. With 4 bases removed from V and 1 base from J, the gap between germline ends came to 14 bases. CDR3 DNA: TGTGCCAGCAGTTCAAGACAGGGAGGTTCCTACGAGCAGTACTTC. It specifies CASSSRQGGSYEQYF.

The V gene is TRBV24-1, the J gene TRBJ2-3; tentatively, D is TRBD2 (6 bases). The V gene's germline CDR1 is KGHDR and CDR2 SFDVKD. The CDR3 has 15 amino acids. V was trimmed by 9 bases and J by 2 bases, leaving 17 bases between them. The CDR3 protein is CATSPGGSYTDTQYF. In nucleotides, the CDR3 is TGTGCCACCTCTCCAGGAGGGTCTTACACAGATACGCAGTATTTT.

The chain is built from TRBV4-3 and TRBJ2-3, with 9 positions matching TRBD1. Germline CDR1 and CDR2: LGHNA and YSLEER. V lost 4 bases and J lost 3; bases outside the gene matches: 5. The CDR3 runs 15 residues. This chain's CDR3 is CASSPRGQGTDTQYF. The CDR3 DNA sequence: TGCGCCAGCAGCCCCAGAGGACAGGGGACAGATACGCAGTATTTT.

This chain connects TRBV4-1 to TRBJ1-2; 9 nucleotides agree with TRBD1. This CDR3 contains 16 residues. Per germline, CDR1 MGHRA and CDR2 YSYEKL. V gave up 3 bases and J gave up 3 bases; unmatched junction bases: 8. The CDR3 DNA sequence: TGCGCCAGCAGCCAGGGTGGACAGGGGCGAGACTATGGCTACACCTTC. This encodes CASSQGGQGRDYGYTF.

The CDR3 reads CASSKQGVDYGYTF. The DNA for the CDR3 is TGTGCCAGCAGCAAACAGGGGGTTGACTATGGCTACACCTTC. This chain links TRBV6-5 with TRBJ1-2; the match to TRBD1 covers 8 bases. The CDR3 spans 14 residues. Germline-derived CDR1 and CDR2 are MNHEY and SVGAGI. V was clipped by 6 bases and J by 3 bases; unmatched bases: 6.

The DNA for the CDR3 is TGTGCCAGCAGCTTAGACGCGGGTTCCTACAATGAGCAGTTCTTC. As protein: CASSLDAGSYNEQFF. The J gene is TRBJ2-1, the V gene TRBV11-2, with D possibly matching TRBD2 (5 bases). The germline V and J ends were trimmed by 0 bases and 1 base, with 7 bases remaining between them. Germline CDR1 SGHAT, CDR2 FQNNGV. The CDR3 has 15 residues.

The chain is built from TRBV27 and TRBJ2-1; the D gene is possibly TRBD1 (6 bases). This CDR3 is built from 16 residues. Between the trimmed V and J ends, which lost 4 bases and 0 bases, there was a span of 13 bases. The germline V gene has CDR1 MNHEY and CDR2 SMNVEV (reference sequence). For the CDR3, the DNA is TGTGCCAGCAGTTCAGGACAGTTGAGCTCCTACAATGAGCAGTTCTTC. Translated: CASSSGQLSSYNEQFF.

V and J are TRBV15 and TRBJ1-5, with D possibly TRBD1 on 6 matching bases. Deletions cut 5 bases from V and 3 bases from J, with 11 bases between. The CDR3 consists of 14 residues. The germline gives CDR1 LNHNV, CDR2 YYDKDF (reference sequence). DNA for the CDR3: TGTGCCACCAGCCTAGGACAGTACAATCAGCCCCAGCATTTT. This gives the protein CATSLGQYNQPQHF.

The chain has TRBV5-5 and TRBJ2-3; 11 bases line up with TRBD2. The ends lost 3 bases at V and 3 bases at J; junction bases unmatched: 9. The CDR3 consists of 17 residues. Germline CDR1 SGHKS, CDR2 YYEKEE (reference sequence). CDR3 bases: TGTGCCAGCAGCTCAGACCGTAGCGGGGGGGCAACAGATACGCAGTATTTT. It translates to CASSSDRSGGATDTQYF.

The CDR3 sequence: CASSSPTHGTGANQPQHF. The CDR3 DNA reads as TGTGCCAGCAGCTCTCCAACCCATGGGACAGGGGCCAATCAGCCCCAGCATTTT. V gene TRBV6-2 or TRBV6-3 combines with J gene TRBJ1-5; 10 bases agree with TRBD1. Trimming took 6 bases from V and 3 from J; bases not matched to a gene: 14. Germline V CDR1 and CDR2: MNHEY, SVGEGT. This CDR3 comprises 18 residues.

The chain has TRBV7-9 and TRBJ1-2; 7 bases are shared with TRBD1. The germline V gene has CDR1 SEHNR and CDR2 FQNEAQ (reference sequence). This CDR3 spans 14 amino acids. V shed 3 bases, J shed 3 bases, and the junction held 4 bases outside the gene matches. CDR3 sequence reads: CASSLAGGDYGYTF. The CDR3 bases are TGTGCCAGCAGCTTGGCAGGGGGTGACTATGGCTACACCTTC.

This clone has just a few counts. The chain uses TRBV5-3 and TRBJ1-3; 8 bases agree with TRBD1. TRBV5-3 has ORF status, its function being uncertain. V lost 0 bases, J lost 0 bases, and 2 bases stayed unmatched. The CDR3 runs to 16 residues. Written as DNA, the CDR3 is TGTGCCAGAAGCTTGGGGACAGGGTTCTCTGGAAACACCATATATTTT. This sequence encodes CARSLGTGFSGNTIYF.

The CDR3 bases are TGTGCCAGCTCCGGGACAGGGCTTCTATATCCTGGCTACACCTTC. Translated, it gives CASSGTGLLYPGYTF. V usage is TRBV3-1 (or the pseudogene TRBV3-2) and J usage is TRBJ1-2; 9 nucleotides agree with TRBD1. J gave up 7 bases and V 8 bases, and 14 bases lay outside the gene matches. The V gene's germline CDR1 is LGHDT and CDR2 YNNKEL (reference sequence). The CDR3 has 15 amino acids.

The chain links TRBV2 to TRBJ2-3; perhaps TRBD2 as D (5 bases). Germline lookup yields CDR1 SNHLY and CDR2 FYNNEI. The CDR3 extends over 11 amino acids. V lost 9 bases and J 1 base, leaving 5 bases between the germline ends. CDR3 bases: TGTGCCAGGGAGGGCACAGATACGCAGTATTTT. Translated, it gives CAREGTDTQYF.

The chain recombines TRBV27 with TRBJ1-5; D not certain. V was shortened by 8 bases and J by 1 base, with 12 bases between the two germline ends. Germline V gene data show CDR1 as MNHEY and CDR2 as SMNVEV (reference sequence). The CDR3 runs 14 residues. CDR3 DNA: TGTGCCAGCCGGCGGGCGGGGAGCAATCAGCCCCAGCATTTT. Encoded protein: CASRRAGSNQPQHF.

This rearrangement joins TRBV19 to TRBJ2-6, with 8 positions matching TRBD1. This CDR3 is 15 amino acids long. The J segment lost 2 bases and the V segment lost 5 bases, leaving 2 bases of the junction unmatched. Germline V CDR1 and CDR2: LNHDA, SQIVND (reference sequence). The CDR3 sequence is CASSPGGPGANVLTF. CDR3 bases: TGTGCCAGTAGTCCAGGGGGCCCTGGGGCCAACGTCCTGACTTTC.

The chain uses TRBV9 and TRBJ2-7; TRBD2 is a possible D gene (5 bases). Germline assignment: CDR1 SGDLS and CDR2 YYNGEE. The CDR3 length is 14 residues. V gave up 0 bases and J gave up 6 bases, with 13 bases separating them. In nucleotides, the CDR3 is TGTGCCAGCAGCGTAGTGGCAGGCGCGGGCGAGCAGTACTTC. It specifies CASSVVAGAGEQYF. The full variable domain, rest sourced from reference TRBV9 and TRBJ2-7, is DSGVTQTPKHLITATGQRVTLRCSPRSGDLSVYWYQQSLDQGLQFLIQYYNGEERAKGNILERFSAQQFPDLHSELNLSSLELGDSALYFCASSVVAGAGEQYFGPGTRLTVT.